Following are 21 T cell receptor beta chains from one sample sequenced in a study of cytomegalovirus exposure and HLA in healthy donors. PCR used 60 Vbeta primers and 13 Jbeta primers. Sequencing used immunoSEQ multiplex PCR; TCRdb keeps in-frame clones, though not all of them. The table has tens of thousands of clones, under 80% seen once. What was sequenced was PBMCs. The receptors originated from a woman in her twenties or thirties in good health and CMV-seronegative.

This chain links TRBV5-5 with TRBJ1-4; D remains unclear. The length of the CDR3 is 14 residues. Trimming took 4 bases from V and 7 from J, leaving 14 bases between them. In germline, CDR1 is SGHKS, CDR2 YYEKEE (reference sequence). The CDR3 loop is CASSPAGVVEKLFF. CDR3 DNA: TGTGCCAGCAGCCCCGCCGGGGTGGTTGAAAAACTGTTTTTT.

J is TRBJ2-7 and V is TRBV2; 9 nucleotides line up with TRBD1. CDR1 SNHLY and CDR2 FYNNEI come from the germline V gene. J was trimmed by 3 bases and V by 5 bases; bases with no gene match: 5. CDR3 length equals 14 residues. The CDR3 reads CASSTGGSGYEQYF. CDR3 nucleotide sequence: TGTGCCAGCAGTACAGGGGGCAGTGGCTACGAGCAGTACTTC.

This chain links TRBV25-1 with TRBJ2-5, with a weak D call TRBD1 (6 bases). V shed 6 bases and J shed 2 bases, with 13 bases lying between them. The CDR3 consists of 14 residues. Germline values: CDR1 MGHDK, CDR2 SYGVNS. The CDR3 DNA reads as TGTGCCAGCAGATCTCCGGGACAACAAGAGACCCAGTACTTC. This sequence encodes CASRSPGQQETQYF.

The CDR3: CASSTQAQGRRGYTF. CDR3 sequence (DNA): TGTGCCAGTAGTACGCAGGCCCAGGGCCGCAGGGGCTACACCTTC. The rearrangement links TRBV19 to TRBJ1-2, with a tentative D call TRBD1 (5 bases). V lost 4 bases to trimming and J lost 8 bases, with 20 bases between them. In germline, CDR1 is LNHDA, CDR2 SQIVND (reference sequence). There are 15 residues in the CDR3.

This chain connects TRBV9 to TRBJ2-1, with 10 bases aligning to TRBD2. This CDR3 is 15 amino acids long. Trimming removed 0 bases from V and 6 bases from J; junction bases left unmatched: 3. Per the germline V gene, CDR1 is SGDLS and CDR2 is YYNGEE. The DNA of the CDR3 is TGTGCCAGCAGCGTAGGGAGCGGGAGGGGCAATGAGCAGTTCTTC. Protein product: CASSVGSGRGNEQFF.

This CDR3 is CAISSGSPYNEQFF. In DNA, the CDR3 is TGTGCCATCAGTAGCGGGAGCCCCTACAATGAGCAGTTCTTC. The V call is TRBV10-3, the J call TRBJ2-1, with 8 nucleotides matching TRBD2. Unmatched junction bases numbered 2, after V lost 5 bases and J lost 2 bases. Germline CDR1 reads ENHRY; CDR2 reads SYGVKD. The CDR3 consists of 14 residues.

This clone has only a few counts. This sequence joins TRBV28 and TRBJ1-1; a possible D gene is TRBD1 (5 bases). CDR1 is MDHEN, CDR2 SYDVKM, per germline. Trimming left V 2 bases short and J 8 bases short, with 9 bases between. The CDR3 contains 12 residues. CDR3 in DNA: TGTGCCAGCAGTTTACAGGGAAGAGAAGCTTTCTTT. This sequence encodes CASSLQGREAFF. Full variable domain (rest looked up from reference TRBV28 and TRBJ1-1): DVKVTQSSRYLVKRTGEKVFLECVQDMDHENMFWYRQDPGLGLRLIYFSYDVKMKEKGDIPEGYSVSREKKERFSLILESASTNQTSMYLCASSLQGREAFFGQGTRLTVV.

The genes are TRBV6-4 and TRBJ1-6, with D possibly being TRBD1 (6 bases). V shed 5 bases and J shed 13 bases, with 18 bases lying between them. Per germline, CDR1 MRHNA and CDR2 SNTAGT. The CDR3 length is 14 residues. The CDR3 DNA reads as TGTGCCAGCAGTCCTAATCAGGGGCAGGACCCCCTCCACTTT. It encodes CASSPNQGQDPLHF.

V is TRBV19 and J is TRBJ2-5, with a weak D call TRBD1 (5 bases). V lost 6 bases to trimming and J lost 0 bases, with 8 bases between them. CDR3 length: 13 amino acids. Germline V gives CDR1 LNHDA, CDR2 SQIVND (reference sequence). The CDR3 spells CASSPGNQETQYF. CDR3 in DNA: TGTGCCAGTAGCCCAGGGAACCAAGAGACCCAGTACTTC.

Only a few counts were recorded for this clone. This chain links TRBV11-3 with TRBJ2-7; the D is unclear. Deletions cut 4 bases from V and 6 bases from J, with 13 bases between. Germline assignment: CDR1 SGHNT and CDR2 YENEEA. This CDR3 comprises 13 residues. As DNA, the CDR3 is TGTGCCAGCAGCTCCTTAAAGGCTAGCGAGCAGTACTTC. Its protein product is CASSSLKASEQYF.

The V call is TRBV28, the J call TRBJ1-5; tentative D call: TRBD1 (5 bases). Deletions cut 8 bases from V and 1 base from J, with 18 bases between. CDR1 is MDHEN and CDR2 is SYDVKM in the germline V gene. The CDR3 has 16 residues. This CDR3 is CASLVGGLRSNQPQHF. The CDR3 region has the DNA TGTGCCAGCTTGGTCGGGGGGTTGAGGAGCAATCAGCCCCAGCATTTT.

CDR3 coding DNA: TGTGCCAGCAGCCAAGTCACCAGGGGTTATGAGCAGTTCTTC. Protein: CASSQVTRGYEQFF. The gene calls are TRBV4-2 and TRBJ2-1; tentatively, D is TRBD1 (6 bases). This CDR3 spans 14 amino acids. Germline-derived CDR1 and CDR2 are LGHNA and YNFKEQ. V lost 1 base to trimming and J lost 8 bases, with 12 bases between them.

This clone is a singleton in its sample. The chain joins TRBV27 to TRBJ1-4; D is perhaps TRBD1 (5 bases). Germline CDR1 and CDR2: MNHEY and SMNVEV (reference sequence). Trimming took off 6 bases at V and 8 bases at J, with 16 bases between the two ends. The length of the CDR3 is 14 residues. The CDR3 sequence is CASRQQAMGEKLFF. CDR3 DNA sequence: TGTGCCAGCAGGCAACAGGCTATGGGAGAAAAACTGTTTTTT.

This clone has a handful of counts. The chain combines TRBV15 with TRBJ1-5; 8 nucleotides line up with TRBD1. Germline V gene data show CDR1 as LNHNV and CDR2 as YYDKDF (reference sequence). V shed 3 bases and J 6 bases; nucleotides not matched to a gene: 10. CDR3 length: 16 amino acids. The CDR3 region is CATSRSGDRSAQPQHF. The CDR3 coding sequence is TGTGCCACCAGCAGGAGCGGGGACAGGTCCGCTCAGCCCCAGCATTTT.

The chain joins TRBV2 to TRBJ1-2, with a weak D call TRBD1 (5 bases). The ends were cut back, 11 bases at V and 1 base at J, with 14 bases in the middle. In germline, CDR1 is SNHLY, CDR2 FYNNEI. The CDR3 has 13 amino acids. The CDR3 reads CASGGSVNYGYTF. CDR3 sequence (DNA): TGTGCCTCCGGGGGGTCGGTTAACTATGGCTACACCTTC.

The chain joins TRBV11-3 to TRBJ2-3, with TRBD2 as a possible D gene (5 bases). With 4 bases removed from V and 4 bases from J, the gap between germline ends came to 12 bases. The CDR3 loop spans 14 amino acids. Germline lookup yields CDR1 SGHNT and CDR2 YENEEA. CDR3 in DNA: TGTGCCAGCAGCTCCCGGACTCGTGCAGATACGCAGTATTTT. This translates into CASSSRTRADTQYF.

The CDR3 sequence: CSATGYYEQYF. The CDR3 DNA follows: TGCAGTGCTACGGGGTACTACGAGCAGTACTTC. This sequence joins TRBV20-1 and TRBJ2-7; possibly TRBD2 for D (5 bases). Germline lookup yields CDR1 DFQATT and CDR2 SNEGSKA (reference sequence). V was pared by 4 bases and J by 3 bases, with 7 bases between. The CDR3 loop spans 11 amino acids.

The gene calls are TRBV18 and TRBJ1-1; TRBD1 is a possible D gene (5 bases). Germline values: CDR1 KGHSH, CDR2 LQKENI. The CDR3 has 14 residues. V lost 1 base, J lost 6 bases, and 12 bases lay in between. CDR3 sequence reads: CASSPLSTGAEAFF. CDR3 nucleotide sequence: TGTGCCAGCTCACCACTGTCAACGGGGGCTGAAGCTTTCTTT.

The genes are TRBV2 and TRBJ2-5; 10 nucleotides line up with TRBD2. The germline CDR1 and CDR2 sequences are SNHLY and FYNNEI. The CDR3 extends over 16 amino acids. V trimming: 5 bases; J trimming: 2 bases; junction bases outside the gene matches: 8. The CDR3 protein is CASSSARTSGQETQYF. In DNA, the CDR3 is TGTGCCAGCAGTTCGGCTCGGACTAGCGGACAAGAGACCCAGTACTTC.

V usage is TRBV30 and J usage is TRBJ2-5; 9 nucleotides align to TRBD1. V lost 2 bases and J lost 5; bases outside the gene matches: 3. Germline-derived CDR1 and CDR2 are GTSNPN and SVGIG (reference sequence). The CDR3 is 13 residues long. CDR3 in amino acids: CAWSTGGQETQYF. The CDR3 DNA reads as TGTGCCTGGAGTACAGGGGGCCAGGAGACCCAGTACTTC.

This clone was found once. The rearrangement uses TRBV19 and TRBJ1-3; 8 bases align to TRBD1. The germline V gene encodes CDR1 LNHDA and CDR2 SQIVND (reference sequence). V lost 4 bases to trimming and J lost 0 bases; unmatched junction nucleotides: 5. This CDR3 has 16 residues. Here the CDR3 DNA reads TGTGCCAGTAGTACAAGACAGGGGAGCTCTGGAAACACCATATATTTT. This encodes CASSTRQGSSGNTIYF.